This T cell receptor (beta chain) was recovered during a study of shared clonotypes between healthy human individuals. Study results and caveats: Only blood was sampled, and tissue TCR repertoires likely differ from blood ones.

About this clone: Its cognate antigen is unknown.

V was cut by 3 bases and J by 0 bases, with 6 bases left in between. Germline V gene data show CDR1 as SQVTM and CDR2 as ANQGSEA. The CDR3 runs to 13 residues. Assay used: immunoSEQ multiplex PCR; TCRdb lists only in-frame clones, some missing. This table has some 2,100,000 clones, around 95% appearing once. Material: naive CD4+ T cells sorted from blood. Described subset: CD45RA+ positively selected. This sequence joins TRBV29-1 and TRBJ1-3, with a possible D match to TRBD1 (6 bases). The sequence came from a man between 18 and 35 years old in good health. The CDR3 nucleotides read TGCAGCGTTGAGGACAGCTCTGGAAACACCATATATTTT. Its translation: CSVEDSSGNTIYF.